The following is a TCR beta chain sequence with its context. Profiled with immunoSEQ multiplex PCR; TCRdb holds only in-frame clones, not every one. The sample has about 180,000 clones, 90% seen once; the top ten hold approximately 1.5%. This CDR3 region has 14 residues. Germline CDR1 LNHDA, CDR2 SQIVND (reference sequence). Trimming left V 3 bases short and J 4 bases short, with 12 bases between. The data are from a study of T cell responses to AZD1222 COVID-19 vaccine. The rearrangement uses TRBV19 and TRBJ1-1; D not certain. The clonotype comes from an adult in good health. The sequencing used peripheral blood, collected on day 0 of AZD1222 vaccination. As DNA, the CDR3 is TGTGCCAGTAGTATGGTTTCCGAGGGCACTGAAGCTTTCTTT. Its translation: CASSMVSEGTEAFF. The complete variable domain, with remaining parts taken from reference TRBV19 and TRBJ1-1, reads DGGITQSPKYLFRKEGQNVTLSCEQNLNHDAMYWYRQDPGQGLRLIYYSQIVNDFQKGDIAEGYSVSREKKESFPLTVTSAQKNPTAFYLCASSMVSEGTEAFFGQGTRLTVV.